The present T cell receptor (beta chain) was sequenced within a study of T-cell memory formation after mild COVID-19. Study-level results: In second-wave clones peaking day 37, SARS-CoV-2 specificity remained unconfirmed. CD4+ contracting clones were found mainly in CM and EM, and CD8+ ones in EMRA. Some clones that responded turned up in pre-infection memory, which suggests that cross-reactive memory joined in.

The authors produced TCR alpha and TCR beta cDNA libraries with sample barcodes and UMIs by 5'RACE using constant-segment primers. TCRdb re-derived calls from the 5' RACE reads in MiXCR, one entry per CDR3 protein. The data contain fewer than 95,000 distinct CDR3 sequences, approximately 15% of them singletons. On this clonotype: No antigen is known for it.

The receptor was derived from a man younger than 30 who had mild COVID-19 (a few samples of this study predate the infection). Cell type and time point are not known. What was sequenced was PBMCs or a T cell subset sorted from them (not recorded which).

CDR3 nucleotide sequence: TGTGCCAGCAGCTTCCCGGGACTAAGCACAGATACGCAGTATTTT. Translated, it gives CASSFPGLSTDTQYF. This chain connects TRBV7-9 to TRBJ2-3, with 7 bases identical to TRBD2. Per germline, CDR1 SEHNR and CDR2 FQNEAQ (reference sequence). Losses at the gene ends were 3 bases for V and 0 bases for J; bases not matched to a gene: 3. The CDR3 is 15 amino acids.